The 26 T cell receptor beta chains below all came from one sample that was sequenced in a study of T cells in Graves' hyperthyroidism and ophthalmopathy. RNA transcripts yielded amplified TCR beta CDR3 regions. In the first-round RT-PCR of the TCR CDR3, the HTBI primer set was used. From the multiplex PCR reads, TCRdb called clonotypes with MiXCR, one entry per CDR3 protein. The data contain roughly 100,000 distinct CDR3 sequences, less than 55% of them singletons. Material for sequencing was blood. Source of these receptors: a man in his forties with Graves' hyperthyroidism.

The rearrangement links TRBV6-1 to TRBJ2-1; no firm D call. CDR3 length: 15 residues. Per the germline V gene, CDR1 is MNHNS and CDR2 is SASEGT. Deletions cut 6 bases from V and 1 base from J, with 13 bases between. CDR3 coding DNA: TGTGCCAGCAGCCTCTCCGTGGTGTCCTACAATGAGCAGTTCTTC. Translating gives CASSLSVVSYNEQFF.

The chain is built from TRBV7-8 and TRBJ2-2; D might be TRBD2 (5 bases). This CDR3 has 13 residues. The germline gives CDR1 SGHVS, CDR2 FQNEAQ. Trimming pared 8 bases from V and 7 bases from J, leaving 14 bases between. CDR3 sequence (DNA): TGTGCCAGCTCACCACCGGGGATCGGGGAGCTGTTTTTT. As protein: CASSPPGIGELFF.

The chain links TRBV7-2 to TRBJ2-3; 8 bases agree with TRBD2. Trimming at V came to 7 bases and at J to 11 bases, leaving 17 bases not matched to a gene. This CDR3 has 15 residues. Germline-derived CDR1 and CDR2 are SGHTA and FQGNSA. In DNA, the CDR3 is TGTGCCAGCAAATTAGGGGTAGCGGGGAGGGATGAGCAGTATTTT. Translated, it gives CASKLGVAGRDEQYF.

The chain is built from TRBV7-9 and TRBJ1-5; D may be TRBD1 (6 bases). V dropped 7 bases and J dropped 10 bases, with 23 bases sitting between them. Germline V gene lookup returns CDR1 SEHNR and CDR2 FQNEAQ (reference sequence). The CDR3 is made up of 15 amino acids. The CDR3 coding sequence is TGTGCCAGCACCTACAGTGGGGGCAAGGGTTCACCCCAGCATTTT. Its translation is CASTYSGGKGSPQHF.

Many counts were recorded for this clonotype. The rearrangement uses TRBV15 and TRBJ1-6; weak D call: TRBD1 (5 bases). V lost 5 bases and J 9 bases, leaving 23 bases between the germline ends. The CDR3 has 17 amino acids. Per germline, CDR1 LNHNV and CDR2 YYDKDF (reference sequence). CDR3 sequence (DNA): TGTGCCACCAGCCCAGAGGGTCGGGGCTCTCGGTTTTCACCCCTCCACTTT. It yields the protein CATSPEGRGSRFSPLHF.

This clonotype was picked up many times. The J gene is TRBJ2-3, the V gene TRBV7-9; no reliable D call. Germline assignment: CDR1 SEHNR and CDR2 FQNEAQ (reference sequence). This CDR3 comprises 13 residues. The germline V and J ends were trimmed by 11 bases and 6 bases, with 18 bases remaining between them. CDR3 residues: CAVEEPSSDTQYF. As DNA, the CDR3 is TGTGCCGTCGAGGAGCCTTCTTCCGATACGCAGTATTTT.

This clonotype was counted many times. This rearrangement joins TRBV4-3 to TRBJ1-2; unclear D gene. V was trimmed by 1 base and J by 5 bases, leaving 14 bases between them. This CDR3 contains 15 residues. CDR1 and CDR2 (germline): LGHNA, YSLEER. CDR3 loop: CASSQVASTPYGYTF. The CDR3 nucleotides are TGCGCCAGCAGCCAAGTAGCGTCAACCCCTTATGGCTACACCTTC.

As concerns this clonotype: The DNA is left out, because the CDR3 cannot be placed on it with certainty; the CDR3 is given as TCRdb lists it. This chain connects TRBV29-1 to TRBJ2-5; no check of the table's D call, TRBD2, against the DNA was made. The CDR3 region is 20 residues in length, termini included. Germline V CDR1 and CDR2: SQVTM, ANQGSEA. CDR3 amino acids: CSVGGRVNYGYTFGSGTQYF.

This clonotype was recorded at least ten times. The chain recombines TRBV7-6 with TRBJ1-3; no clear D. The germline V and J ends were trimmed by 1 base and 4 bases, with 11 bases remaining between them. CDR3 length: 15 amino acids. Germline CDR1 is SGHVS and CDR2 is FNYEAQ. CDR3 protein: CASSLGTQIGNTIYF. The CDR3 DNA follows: TGTGCCAGCAGCTTAGGCACACAAATAGGAAACACCATATATTTT.

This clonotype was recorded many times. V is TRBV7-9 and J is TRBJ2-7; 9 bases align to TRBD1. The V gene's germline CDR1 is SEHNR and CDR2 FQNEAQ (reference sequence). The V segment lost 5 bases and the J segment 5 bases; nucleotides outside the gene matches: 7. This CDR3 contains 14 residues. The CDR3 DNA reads TGTGCCAGCAGCCTGACAGGGGGTTCCCACGAGCAGTACTTC. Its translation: CASSLTGGSHEQYF.

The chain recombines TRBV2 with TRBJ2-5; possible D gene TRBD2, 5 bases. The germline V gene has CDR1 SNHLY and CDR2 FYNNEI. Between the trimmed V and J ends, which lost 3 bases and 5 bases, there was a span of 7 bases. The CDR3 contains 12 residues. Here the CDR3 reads CASSEPGETQYF. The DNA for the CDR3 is TGTGCCAGCAGTGAGCCGGGGGAGACCCAGTACTTC.

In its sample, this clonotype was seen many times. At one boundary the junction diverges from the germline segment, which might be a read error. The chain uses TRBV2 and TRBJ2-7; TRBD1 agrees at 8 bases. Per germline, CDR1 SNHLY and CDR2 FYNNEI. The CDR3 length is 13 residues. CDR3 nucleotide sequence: TGTGCCAGCACACAGGACAGGGCCTACAAGCAGTACTTC. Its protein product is CASTQDRAYKQYF.

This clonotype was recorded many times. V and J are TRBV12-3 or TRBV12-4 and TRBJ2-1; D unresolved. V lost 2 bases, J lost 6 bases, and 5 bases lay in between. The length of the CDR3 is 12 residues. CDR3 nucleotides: TGTGCCAGCAGTTTAATTCGCAATGAGCAGTTCTTC. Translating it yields CASSLIRNEQFF.

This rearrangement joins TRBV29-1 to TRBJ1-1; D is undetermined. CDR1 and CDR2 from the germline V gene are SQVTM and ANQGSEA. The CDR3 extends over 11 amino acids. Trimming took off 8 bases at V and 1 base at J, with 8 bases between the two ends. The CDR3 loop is CSPLANTEAFF. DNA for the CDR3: TGCAGCCCCCTCGCGAACACTGAAGCTTTCTTT.

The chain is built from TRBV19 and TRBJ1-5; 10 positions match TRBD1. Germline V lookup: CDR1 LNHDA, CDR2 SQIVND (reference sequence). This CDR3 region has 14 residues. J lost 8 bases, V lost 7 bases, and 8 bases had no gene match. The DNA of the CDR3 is TGTGCCAGTACCATCGACAGGGGGCTAGAGCCCCAGCATTTT. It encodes CASTIDRGLEPQHF.

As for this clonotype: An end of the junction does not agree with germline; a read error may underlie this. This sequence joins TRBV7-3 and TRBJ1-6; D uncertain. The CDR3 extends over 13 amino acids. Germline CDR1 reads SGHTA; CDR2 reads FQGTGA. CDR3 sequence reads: CASSLTSNSPLRF. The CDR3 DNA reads TGTGCCAGCAGCTTAACTAGTAATTCACCCCTCCGCTTT. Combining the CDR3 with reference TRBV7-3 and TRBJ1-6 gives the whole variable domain GAGVSQTPSNKVTEKGKYVELRCDPISGHTALYWYRQSLGQGPEFLIYFQGTGAADDSGLPNDRFFAVRPEGSVSTLKIQRTERGDSAVYLCASSLTSNSPLRFGNGTRLTVT.

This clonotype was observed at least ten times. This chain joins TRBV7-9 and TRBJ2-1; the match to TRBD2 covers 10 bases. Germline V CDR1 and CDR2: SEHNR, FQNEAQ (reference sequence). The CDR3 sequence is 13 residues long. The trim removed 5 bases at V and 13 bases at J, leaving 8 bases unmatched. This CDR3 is CASSNKSGGDQFF. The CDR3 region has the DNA TGTGCCAGCAGCAATAAGAGCGGGGGGGACCAGTTCTTC. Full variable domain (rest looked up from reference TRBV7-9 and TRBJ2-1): DTGVSQNPRHKITKRGQNVTFRCDPISEHNRLYWYRQTLGQGPEFLTYFQNEAQLEKSRLLSDRFSAERPKGSFSTLEIQRTEQGDSAMYLCASSNKSGGDQFFGPGTRLTVL.

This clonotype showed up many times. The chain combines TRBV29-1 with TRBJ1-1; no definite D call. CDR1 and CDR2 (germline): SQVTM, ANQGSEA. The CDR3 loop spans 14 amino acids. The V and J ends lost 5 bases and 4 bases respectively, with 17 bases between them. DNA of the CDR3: TGCAGCGTTCAAGGAGGGTCGGGTTCCACTGAAGCTTTCTTT. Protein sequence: CSVQGGSGSTEAFF.

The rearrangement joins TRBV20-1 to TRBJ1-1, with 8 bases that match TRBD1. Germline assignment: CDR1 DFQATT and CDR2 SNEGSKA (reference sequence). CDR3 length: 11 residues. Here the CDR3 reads CSAEDRGEAFF. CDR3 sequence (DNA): TGCAGCGCCGAAGACAGGGGTGAAGCTTTCTTT.

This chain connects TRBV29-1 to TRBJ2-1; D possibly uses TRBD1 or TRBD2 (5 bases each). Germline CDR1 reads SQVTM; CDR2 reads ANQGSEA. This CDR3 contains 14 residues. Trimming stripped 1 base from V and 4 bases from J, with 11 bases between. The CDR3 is CSVEVEGPYNEQFF. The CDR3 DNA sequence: TGCAGCGTTGAAGTTGAGGGGCCTTACAATGAGCAGTTCTTC.

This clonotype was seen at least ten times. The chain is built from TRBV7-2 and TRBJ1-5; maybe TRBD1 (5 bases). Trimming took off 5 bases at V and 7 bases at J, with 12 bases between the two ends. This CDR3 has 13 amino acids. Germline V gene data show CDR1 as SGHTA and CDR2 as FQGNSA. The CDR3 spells CASSRTGGQPQHF. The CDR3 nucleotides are TGTGCCAGCAGCAGAACAGGTGGGCAGCCCCAGCATTTT.

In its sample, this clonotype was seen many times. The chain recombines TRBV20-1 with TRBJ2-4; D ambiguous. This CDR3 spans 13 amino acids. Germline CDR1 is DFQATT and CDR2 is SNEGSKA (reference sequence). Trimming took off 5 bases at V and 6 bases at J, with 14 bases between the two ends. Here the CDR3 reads CSAEMQALNIQYF. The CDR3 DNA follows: TGCAGTGCTGAGATGCAGGCCCTAAACATTCAGTACTTC.

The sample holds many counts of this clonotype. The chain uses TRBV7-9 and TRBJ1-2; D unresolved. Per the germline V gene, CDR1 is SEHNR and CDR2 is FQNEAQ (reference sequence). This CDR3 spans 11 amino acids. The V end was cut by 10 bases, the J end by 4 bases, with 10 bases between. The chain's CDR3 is CATQVSYGYTF. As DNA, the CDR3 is TGTGCCACTCAAGTATCCTATGGCTACACCTTC. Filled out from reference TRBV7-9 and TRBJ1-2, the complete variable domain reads DTGVSQNPRHKITKRGQNVTFRCDPISEHNRLYWYRQTLGQGPEFLTYFQNEAQLEKSRLLSDRFSAERPKGSFSTLEIQRTEQGDSAMYLCATQVSYGYTFGSGTRLTVV.

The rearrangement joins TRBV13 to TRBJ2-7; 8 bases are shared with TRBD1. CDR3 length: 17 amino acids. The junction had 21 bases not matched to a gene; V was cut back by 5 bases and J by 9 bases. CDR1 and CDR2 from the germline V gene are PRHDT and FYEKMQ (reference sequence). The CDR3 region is CASSQGWGGRGQVGQYF. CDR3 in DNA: TGTGCCAGCAGCCAAGGGTGGGGAGGCAGGGGGCAGGTTGGGCAGTACTTC.

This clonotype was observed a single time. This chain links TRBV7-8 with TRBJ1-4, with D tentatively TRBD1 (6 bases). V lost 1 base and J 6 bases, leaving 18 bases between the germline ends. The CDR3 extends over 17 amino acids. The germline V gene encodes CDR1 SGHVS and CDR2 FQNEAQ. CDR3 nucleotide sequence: TGTGCCAGCAGCTTAGTTGCTAGCGGGACATCCTATGAAAAACTGTTTTTT. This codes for CASSLVASGTSYEKLFF.

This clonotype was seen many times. The CDR3 nucleotides read TGTGCCAGCAGCCTGGGACAGACTCCCTACGAGCAGTACTTC. The encoded protein is CASSLGQTPYEQYF. The chain links TRBV3-1 to TRBJ2-7, with 7 bases matching TRBD1. Per germline, CDR1 LGHDT and CDR2 YNNKEL (reference sequence). This CDR3 has 14 amino acids. The trim removed 4 bases at V and 2 bases at J, leaving 5 bases unmatched.